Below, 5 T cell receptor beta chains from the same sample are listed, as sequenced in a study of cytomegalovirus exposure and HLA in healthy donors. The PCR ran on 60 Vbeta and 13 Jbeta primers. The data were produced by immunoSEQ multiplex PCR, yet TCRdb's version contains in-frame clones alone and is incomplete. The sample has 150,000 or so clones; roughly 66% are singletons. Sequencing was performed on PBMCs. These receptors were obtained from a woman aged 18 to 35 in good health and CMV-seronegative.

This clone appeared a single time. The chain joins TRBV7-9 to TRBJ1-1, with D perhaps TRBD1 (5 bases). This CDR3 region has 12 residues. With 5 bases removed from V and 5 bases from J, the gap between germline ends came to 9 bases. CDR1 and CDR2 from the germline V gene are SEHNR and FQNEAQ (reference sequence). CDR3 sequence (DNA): TGTGCCAGCAGCCAGGGAGGGACTGAAGCTTTCTTT. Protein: CASSQGGTEAFF.

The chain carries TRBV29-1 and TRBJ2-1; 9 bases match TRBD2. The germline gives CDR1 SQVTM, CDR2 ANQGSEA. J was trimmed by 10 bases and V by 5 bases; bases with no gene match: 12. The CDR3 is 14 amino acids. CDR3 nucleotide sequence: TGCAGCGTTCCCCCTAGCGGGAACCCAAGAGAGCAGTTCTTC. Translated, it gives CSVPPSGNPREQFF.

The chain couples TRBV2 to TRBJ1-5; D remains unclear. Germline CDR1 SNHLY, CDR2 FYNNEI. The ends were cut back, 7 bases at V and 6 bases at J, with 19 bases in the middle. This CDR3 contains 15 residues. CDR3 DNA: TGTGCCAGCAACAGTGGGTACCGGGGTTCTCAGCCCCAGCATTTT. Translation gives CASNSGYRGSQPQHF.

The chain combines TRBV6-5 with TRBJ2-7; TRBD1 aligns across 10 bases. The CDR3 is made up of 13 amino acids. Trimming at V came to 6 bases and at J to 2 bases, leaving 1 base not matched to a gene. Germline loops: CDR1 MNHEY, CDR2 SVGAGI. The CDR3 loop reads CASRGTGAYEQYV. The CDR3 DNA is TGTGCCAGCAGAGGGACAGGGGCCTACGAGCAGTACGTC.

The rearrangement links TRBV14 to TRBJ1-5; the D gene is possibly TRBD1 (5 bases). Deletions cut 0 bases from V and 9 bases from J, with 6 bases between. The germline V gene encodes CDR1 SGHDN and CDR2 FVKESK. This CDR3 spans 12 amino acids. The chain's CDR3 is CASSQDRGPQHF. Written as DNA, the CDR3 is TGTGCCAGCAGCCAAGATAGGGGGCCCCAGCATTTT.